The T cell receptor beta chain described here comes from a study of PD-1 blockade in classical Hodgkin lymphoma. CDR1 and CDR2 from the germline V gene are SGHKS and YYEKEE (reference sequence). This CDR3 has 14 amino acids. J was trimmed by 2 bases and V by 0 bases; bases with no gene match: 2. Every one of the patients relapsed after autologous stem cell transplantation (brentuximab vedotin exposure was variable). Profiling relied on immunoSEQ multiplex PCR, and the TCRdb table lists in-frame clones only, not all of them. The sample records around 65,000 clones, roughly nine tenths being singletons.

The sequence derives from a human donor with classical Hodgkin lymphoma. The V gene is TRBV5-5, the J gene TRBJ2-7; 7 positions match TRBD1. The source was peripheral blood mononuclear cells (PBMCs), collected at baseline. In DNA, the CDR3 is TGTGCCAGCAGCTTGGACAGGGGCCCCTACGAGCAGTACTTC. Its protein is CASSLDRGPYEQYF.